The 29 T cell receptor beta chains given below trace back to one sample, sequenced in a study of T-cell reconstitution after alpha-beta-depleted transplantation in children. Unique molecular identifiers were incorporated into the prepared TCRbeta library. TCRdb reprocessed the PCR reads via MiXCR and lists one record per CDR3 protein. The sample has about 460,000 distinct CDR3 sequences, roughly 10% seen once. The specimen comprised PBMCs, mostly from graft donor cells, sampled 180 days after TCRalphabeta/CD19-depleted stem cell transplant. All receptors derive from a female patient aged 2-10 years who had a stem cell transplant for aplastic anemia, so the T cells may come from the graft donor.

This clonotype was observed a handful of times. The chain carries TRBV7-8 and TRBJ1-1; the D gene is possibly TRBD1 (6 bases). Germline V gene data show CDR1 as SGHVS and CDR2 as FQNEAQ. This CDR3 spans 15 amino acids. The germline V and J ends were trimmed by 5 bases and 1 base, with 14 bases remaining between them. CDR3 nucleotides: TGTGCCAGCAGCGGCGAGGGGGTATGGAACACTGAAGCTTTCTTT. Translating gives CASSGEGVWNTEAFF.

This clonotype turned up a few times. The chain has TRBV12-3 or TRBV12-4 and TRBJ1-2; D gene ambiguous. V shed 5 bases and J shed 2 bases, with 15 bases lying between them. This CDR3 region has 15 residues. DNA of the CDR3: TGTGCCAGCAGTGTCTACAGCGACGGAAACTATGGCTACACCTTC. Its protein is CASSVYSDGNYGYTF.

The V call is TRBV7-6, the J call TRBJ2-7; TRBD2 matches at 7 bases. CDR1 is SGHVS and CDR2 is FNYEAQ in the germline V gene. The CDR3 extends over 15 amino acids. Trimming took 5 bases from V and 2 from J; bases not matched to a gene: 9. CDR3 sequence (DNA): TGTGCCAGCAGCCTCGGGGCAGCGGGAACCTACGAGCAGTACTTC. Residues: CASSLGAAGTYEQYF.

The chain recombines TRBV20-1 with TRBJ2-5, with 7 nucleotides matching TRBD1. The CDR3 is 13 amino acids. The junction had 6 bases not matched to a gene; V was cut back by 6 bases and J by 2 bases. CDR1 is DFQATT, CDR2 SNEGSKA, per germline (reference sequence). The CDR3 sequence: CSAERQGQETQYF. As DNA, the CDR3 is TGCAGTGCGGAACGACAGGGACAAGAGACCCAGTACTTC.

A few counts support this clonotype. This sequence joins TRBV27 and TRBJ2-1; 14 nucleotides agree with TRBD2. Losses at the gene ends were 6 bases for V and 8 bases for J; bases not matched to a gene: 12. The CDR3 sequence is 17 residues long. Germline lookup yields CDR1 MNHEY and CDR2 SMNVEV (reference sequence). The CDR3 is CASRRRLAGGVRDEQFF. The CDR3 DNA reads TGTGCCAGCAGACGCCGACTAGCGGGAGGGGTGAGGGATGAGCAGTTCTTC.

The chain links TRBV6-5 to TRBJ2-5; D may be TRBD1 (6 bases). From germline, CDR1 is MNHEY and CDR2 SVGAGI. V was clipped by 3 bases and J by 1 base, with 12 bases between them. The CDR3 length is 15 residues. The CDR3 protein is CASSYRSGVQETQYF. The CDR3 nucleotides are TGTGCCAGCAGTTATCGGTCAGGGGTCCAAGAGACCCAGTACTTC.

This clonotype was observed a few times. The J gene is TRBJ2-5, the V gene TRBV24-1; possibly TRBD1 or TRBD2 for D (5 bases each). The CDR3 has 14 residues. Germline V CDR1 and CDR2: KGHDR, SFDVKD. The V end was cut by 3 bases, the J end by 5 bases, with 12 bases between. DNA for the CDR3: TGTGCCACCAGTGATCGTCTCTGGGGGGAGACCCAGTACTTC. It encodes CATSDRLWGETQYF.

CDR3 sequence reads: CASSLPRAARTDTQYF. The CDR3 coding sequence is TGTGCCAGCAGCTTACCTCGAGCGGCTCGCACAGATACGCAGTATTTT. The chain has TRBV7-8 and TRBJ2-3; perhaps TRBD2 as D (5 bases). This CDR3 is 16 amino acids long. V was cut by 2 bases and J by 1 base, with 13 bases left in between. Germline V lookup: CDR1 SGHVS, CDR2 FQNEAQ. The full variable domain, completed using reference TRBV7-8 and TRBJ2-3, is GAGVSQSPRYKVAKRGQDVALRCDPISGHVSLFWYQQALGQGPEFLTYFQNEAQLDKSGLPSDRFFAERPEGSVSTLKIQRTQQEDSAVYLCASSLPRAARTDTQYFGPGTRLTVL.

In its sample, this clonotype was seen many times. The chain combines TRBV6-1 with TRBJ2-7, with 7 positions matching TRBD1. The V gene's germline CDR1 is MNHNS and CDR2 SASEGT. The V gene end was trimmed by 6 bases and the J gene end by 3 bases; junction bases not matched to a gene: 5. The CDR3 totals 13 residues. CDR3 in amino acids: CASSRTGSYEQYF. For the CDR3, the DNA is TGTGCCAGCAGCCGGACAGGTAGCTACGAGCAGTACTTC.

This clonotype came up many times. This chain uses TRBV24-1 with TRBJ2-2; 7 bases are a match to TRBD2. CDR3 length equals 19 residues. CDR1 and CDR2 (germline): KGHDR, SFDVKD. V shed 1 base, J shed 2 bases, and the junction held 12 bases outside the gene matches. The CDR3 loop reads CATSDFPQRGTKNTGELFF. The CDR3 nucleotides are TGTGCCACCAGTGATTTTCCCCAGCGGGGCACTAAAAACACCGGGGAGCTGTTTTTT.

This clonotype showed up just a few times. The chain links TRBV20-1 to TRBJ2-1, with D possibly being TRBD2 (6 bases). Trimming left V 0 bases short and J 3 bases short, with 21 bases between. The V gene's germline CDR1 is DFQATT and CDR2 SNEGSKA (reference sequence). The CDR3 has 18 amino acids. In DNA, the CDR3 is TGCAGTGCTAGAGAGTCTGGGACTGGTAGTATTTTCTACAATGAGCAGTTCTTC. Protein: CSARESGTGSIFYNEQFF.

The CDR3 DNA is TGTGCCAGCAGTTCCGGACTAGCGGGATCTAGCACCGGGGAGCTGTTTTTT. Its protein product is CASSSGLAGSSTGELFF. This rearrangement joins TRBV12-3 or TRBV12-4 to TRBJ2-2; 12 nucleotides align to TRBD2. Germline trimming cut 4 bases from V and 4 bases from J; bases unmatched to any gene: 7. The CDR3 is 17 amino acids.

This clonotype was found a few times. The genes are TRBV7-3 and TRBJ2-1; 7 positions match TRBD1. V lost 9 bases, J lost 2 bases, and 7 bases stayed unmatched. Germline loops: CDR1 SGHTA, CDR2 FQGTGA. The CDR3 runs to 14 residues. The CDR3 sequence: CASSNRGPYNEQFF. DNA for the CDR3: TGTGCCAGTTCGAACAGGGGCCCCTACAATGAGCAGTTCTTC.

This rearrangement joins TRBV3-1 to TRBJ2-7; D call uncertain. Germline CDR1 is LGHDT and CDR2 is YNNKEL (reference sequence). This CDR3 is built from 17 residues. Trimming left V 1 base short and J 3 bases short, with 19 bases between. CDR3 sequence reads: CASSQAPGQLGLYEQYV. CDR3 DNA: TGTGCCAGCAGCCAAGCTCCTGGTCAGCTCGGGCTCTACGAGCAGTACGTC.

This sequence joins TRBV12-3 or TRBV12-4 and TRBJ1-1; D possibly corresponds to TRBD1 (6 bases). V was clipped by 4 bases and J by 0 bases, with 21 bases between them. This CDR3 is 18 amino acids long. CDR3 coding DNA: TGTGCCAGCAGTTCCCGCGGGTCTATGAGGGGGATGAACACTGAAGCTTTCTTT. This encodes CASSSRGSMRGMNTEAFF.

The genes are TRBV4-1 and TRBJ2-3; D not resolved. The CDR3 runs to 19 residues. In germline, CDR1 is MGHRA, CDR2 YSYEKL. Trimming left V 0 bases short and J 7 bases short, with 26 bases between. CDR3 sequence reads: CASSQEWDGRTSVVYTQYF. CDR3 DNA: TGCGCCAGCAGCCAAGAATGGGATGGTCGCACCTCGGTGGTTTATACGCAGTATTTT.

The rearrangement joins TRBV10-3 to TRBJ2-2; 7 nucleotides align to TRBD2. The CDR3 has 15 amino acids. Looked up from germline, CDR1 is ENHRY and CDR2 is SYGVKD. Trimming removed 4 bases from V and 1 base from J; junction bases left unmatched: 3. CDR3 loop: CAISASGGNTGELFF. As DNA, the CDR3 is TGTGCCATCAGTGCTTCGGGAGGGAACACCGGGGAGCTGTTTTTT.

J is TRBJ1-4 and V is TRBV12-3 or TRBV12-4, with D maybe TRBD1 (5 bases). The CDR3 has 17 amino acids. Trimming removed 4 bases at V and 0 bases at J, with 15 bases between. The CDR3 protein is CASSSARGRATNEKLFF. Written as DNA, the CDR3 is TGTGCCAGCAGTTCCGCGCGGGGCAGAGCAACTAATGAAAAACTGTTTTTT.

This clonotype has more than one count but fewer than ten. This sequence joins TRBV29-1 and TRBJ1-2; TRBD1 matches at 8 bases. The junction had 6 bases not matched to a gene; V was cut back by 3 bases and J by 6 bases. This CDR3 is built from 13 residues. CDR1 is SQVTM, CDR2 ANQGSEA, per germline. In DNA, the CDR3 is TGCAGCGTTGACGCTGGACAGGGTGATGGCTACACCTTC. As protein: CSVDAGQGDGYTF.

There are many counts of this clonotype. The V call is TRBV18, the J call TRBJ2-6, with TRBD1 as a possible D gene (6 bases). Germline V gene lookup returns CDR1 KGHSH and CDR2 LQKENI. CDR3 length: 17 amino acids. Deletions cut 6 bases from V and 4 bases from J, with 19 bases between. CDR3 DNA sequence: TGTGCCAGCTCCTCACCAGGGGCAGGGGTCGGGGCCAACGTCCTGACTTTC. It yields the protein CASSSPGAGVGANVLTF.

This clonotype was picked up a small number of times. The chain uses TRBV27 and TRBJ2-7; 9 bases line up with TRBD2. Germline V CDR1 and CDR2: MNHEY, SMNVEV (reference sequence). The V segment lost 5 bases and the J segment 3 bases; nucleotides outside the gene matches: 5. This CDR3 is 14 amino acids long. The CDR3 bases are TGTGCCAGCAGTCCCCGACTAGCGGACTACGAGCAGTACGTC. Residues: CASSPRLADYEQYV.

The rearrangement joins TRBV27 to TRBJ2-1; D possibly corresponds to TRBD2 (6 bases). The V and J ends lost 6 bases and 2 bases respectively, with 14 bases between them. This CDR3 contains 15 residues. Per germline, CDR1 MNHEY and CDR2 SMNVEV (reference sequence). CDR3 bases: TGTGCCAGCAGAATACTAGCACCCACCTACAATGAGCAGTTCTTC. Translating gives CASRILAPTYNEQFF.

This clonotype was seen repeatedly, ten times or more. The CDR3 here is CSAPAGETYNEQFF. In DNA form, the CDR3 reads TGCAGTGCCCCGGCCGGAGAAACCTACAATGAGCAGTTCTTC. The chain is built from TRBV20-1 and TRBJ2-1; D unclear. This CDR3 spans 14 amino acids. The V end lost 6 bases, the J end lost 2 bases, and 14 bases lay between the germline ends. The V gene's germline CDR1 is DFQATT and CDR2 SNEGSKA (reference sequence).

The V and J genes are TRBV9 and TRBJ2-3, with 12 bases aligning to TRBD2. J was trimmed by 1 base and V by 4 bases; bases with no gene match: 1. Germline values: CDR1 SGDLS, CDR2 YYNGEE. This CDR3 spans 15 amino acids. CDR3 in DNA: TGTGCCAGCAGCCGGACTAGCGGGGGCACAGATACGCAGTATTTT. It specifies CASSRTSGGTDTQYF.

This clonotype was counted many times. The V call is TRBV9, the J call TRBJ2-7; no firm D call. The CDR3 is 15 amino acids. Germline CDR1 is SGDLS and CDR2 is YYNGEE. With 0 bases removed from V and 3 bases from J, the gap between germline ends came to 13 bases. The CDR3, as DNA: TGTGCCAGCAGCGTAGAGGGCAGACAATACTACGAGCAGTACTTC. Its protein product is CASSVEGRQYYEQYF.

The chain combines TRBV11-3 with TRBJ2-2; D is undetermined. Germline V gene sequence: CDR1 SGHNT, CDR2 YENEEA. The CDR3 consists of 15 residues. Trimming stripped 5 bases from V and 3 bases from J, with 13 bases between. CDR3 in DNA: TGTGCCAGCAGCCCCTACAGTCCGGACACCGGGGAGCTGTTTTTT. It specifies CASSPYSPDTGELFF.

V gene TRBV12-3 or TRBV12-4 combines with J gene TRBJ2-7, with a weak D call TRBD1 (6 bases). V was pared by 6 bases and J by 3 bases, with 15 bases between. The CDR3 totals 14 residues. CDR3 in DNA: TGTGCCAGCAGGCCTCCGGACAGCTACTACGAGCAGTACGTC. This translates into CASRPPDSYYEQYV.

In this sample, this clonotype turned up once. This chain uses TRBV5-4 with TRBJ2-7; D might be TRBD1 (6 bases). There are 13 residues in the CDR3. Germline V gives CDR1 SGHNT, CDR2 YYREEE (reference sequence). The V and J ends lost 0 bases and 6 bases respectively, with 10 bases between them. The CDR3 DNA follows: TGTGCCAGCAGCTTGGTAGAAGGGGGCGAGCAGTACTTC. Its translation: CASSLVEGGEQYF.

This clonotype was seen a few times. The chain couples TRBV12-5 to TRBJ2-1; D is perhaps TRBD2 (5 bases). Germline CDR1 and CDR2: LGHNT and FRNRAP. V dropped 3 bases and J dropped 0 bases, with 9 bases sitting between them. This CDR3 region has 15 residues. Here the CDR3 reads CASGLGGSSYNEQFF. The CDR3 DNA sequence: TGTGCTAGTGGTTTAGGAGGAAGCTCCTACAATGAGCAGTTCTTC.